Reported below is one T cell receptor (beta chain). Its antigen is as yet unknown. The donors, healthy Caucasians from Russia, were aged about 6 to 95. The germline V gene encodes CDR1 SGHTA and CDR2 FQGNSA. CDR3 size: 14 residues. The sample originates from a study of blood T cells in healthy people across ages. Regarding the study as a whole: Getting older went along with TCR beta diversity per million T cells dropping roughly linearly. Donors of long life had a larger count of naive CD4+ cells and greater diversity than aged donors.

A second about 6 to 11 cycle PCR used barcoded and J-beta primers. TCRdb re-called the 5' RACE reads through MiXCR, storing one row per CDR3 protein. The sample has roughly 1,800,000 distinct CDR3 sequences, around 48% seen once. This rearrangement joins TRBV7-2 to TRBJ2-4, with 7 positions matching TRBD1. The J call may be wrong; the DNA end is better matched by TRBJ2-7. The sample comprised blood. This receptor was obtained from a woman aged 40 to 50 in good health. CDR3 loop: CASRQQGKVYEQYF. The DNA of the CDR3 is TGTGCCAGCAGACAACAGGGGAAGGTGTACGAGCAGTACTTC.